This T cell receptor (beta chain) appears in the sequencing data of a study of cytomegalovirus exposure and HLA in healthy donors. Study outcomes and limitations: The study recorded 150 to 200 TCR beta chains that were cytomegalovirus-associated. Reportedly, TCR beta sequences accurately predicted HLA-A and HLA-B alleles in most subjects. Some V segments, including TRBV6-2 and TRBV6-3, were excluded as indistinguishable. A later look showed TCR association rates differing by HLA locus, highest for DRB1 and lowest for HLA-C.

As concerns this clone: What it recognizes is unknown.

PCR used 60 Vbeta primers and 13 Jbeta primers. Profiled with immunoSEQ multiplex PCR; TCRdb holds only in-frame clones, not every one. The sample lists tens of thousands of clones, about four fifths occurring once. CDR1 is SGHTA, CDR2 FQGNSA, per germline. The CDR3 contains 15 residues. V was shortened by 3 bases and J by 8 bases, with 17 bases between the two germline ends. The chain links TRBV7-2 to TRBJ2-4; TRBD2 is a possible D gene (5 bases). This TCR was sampled from a young man in good health and CMV-seronegative. The sample taken for sequencing was PBMCs. This CDR3 is CASSLAGRDWDIQYF. The CDR3 bases are TGTGCCAGCAGCTTGGCCGGCCGGGATTGGGACATTCAGTACTTC. The full variable domain, completed using reference TRBV7-2 and TRBJ2-4, is GAGVSQSPSNKVTEKGKDVELRCDPISGHTALYWYRQSLGQGLEFLIYFQGNSAPDKSGLPSDRFSAERTGGSVSTLTIQRTQQEDSAVYLCASSLAGRDWDIQYFGAGTRLSVL.